The 11 T cell receptor beta chains below all came from one sample that was sequenced in a study of blood T cell repertoires in COVID-19. This table comes from immunoSEQ multiplex PCR, and its TCRdb copy is limited to in-frame clones, with some not included. The data show roughly 160,000 clones, with 85% seen just once and over 7% held by the top ten. The sequencing sample was made of peripheral blood. The receptors were gathered from a woman at least 80 years old with COVID-19, enrolled during active disease.

This sequence joins TRBV5-4 and TRBJ2-7; D might be TRBD2 (7 bases). This CDR3 region has 18 residues. Germline assignment: CDR1 SGHNT and CDR2 YYREEE (reference sequence). V was cut by 3 bases and J by 5 bases, with 27 bases left in between. CDR3 nucleotides: TGTGCCAGCAGCTCCCGCCCCCCGAACATGGGGGGGCGAGACGAGCAGTACTTC. This encodes CASSSRPPNMGGRDEQYF.

This chain uses TRBV12-3 or TRBV12-4 with TRBJ1-3; D gene uncertain. V gave up 8 bases and J gave up 4 bases, with 6 bases separating them. The CDR3 totals 11 residues. The CDR3, as DNA: TGTGCCAGCCGGGAAGGAAACACCATATATTTT. Translated, it gives CASREGNTIYF.

The chain is built from TRBV5-1 and TRBJ2-1, with 7 bases identical to TRBD2. Germline CDR1 SGHRS, CDR2 YFSETQ. The CDR3 is 16 amino acids. After removal of 6 bases from V and 6 bases from J, the junction contained 15 bases not matched to a gene. The CDR3 loop is CASTTSGGLESNEQFF. The CDR3 nucleotides are TGCGCCAGCACCACCTCCGGTGGACTAGAGTCCAATGAGCAGTTCTTC. The variable domain in full, completed from reference TRBV5-1 and TRBJ2-1, reads KAGVTQTPRYLIKTRGQQVTLSCSPISGHRSVSWYQQTPGQGLQFLFEYFSETQRNKGNFPGRFSGRQFSNSRSEMNVSTLELGDSALYLCASTTSGGLESNEQFFGPGTRLTVL.

This clone was counted between two and nine times. CDR3 nucleotide sequence: TGTGCCAGCAGACCGGGACAGATCTACACTGAAGCTTTCTTT. Its translation is CASRPGQIYTEAFF. The chain links TRBV2 to TRBJ1-1; 7 bases match TRBD1. Germline V gene sequence: CDR1 SNHLY, CDR2 FYNNEI. The CDR3 covers 14 residues. The V segment lost 6 bases and the J segment 3 bases; nucleotides outside the gene matches: 7.

This rearrangement joins TRBV19 to TRBJ1-3; the D gene is possibly TRBD1 (5 bases). This CDR3 comprises 14 residues. Deletions cut 7 bases from V and 0 bases from J, with 10 bases between. Germline V lookup: CDR1 LNHDA, CDR2 SQIVND (reference sequence). This CDR3 reads CASNDRSSGNTIYF. CDR3 sequence (DNA): TGTGCCAGTAACGACAGAAGCTCTGGAAACACCATATATTTT.

The chain combines TRBV2 with TRBJ1-1; TRBD1 aligns across 7 bases. Germline CDR1 and CDR2: SNHLY and FYNNEI. The V and J ends lost 6 bases and 5 bases, in that order; junction bases with no gene match: 6. CDR3 length: 13 residues. The CDR3 DNA reads TGTGCCAGCAGCGACAGGGTGGGTACTGAAGCTTTCTTT. Translated, it gives CASSDRVGTEAFF. Using reference TRBV2 and TRBJ1-1 for the parts outside the CDR3, the full variable domain is EPEVTQTPSHQVTQMGQEVILRCVPISNHLYFYWYRQILGQKVEFLVSFYNNEISEKSEIFDDQFSVERPDGSNFTLKIRSTKLEDSAMYFCASSDRVGTEAFFGQGTRLTVV.

This clone was recorded a few times. The V call is TRBV4-1, the J call TRBJ2-7; 10 nucleotides line up with TRBD1. The germline V gene encodes CDR1 MGHRA and CDR2 YSYEKL. V trimming: 6 bases; J trimming: 3 bases; junction bases outside the gene matches: 11. This CDR3 is 16 amino acids long. The CDR3 loop reads CASRDKAGTGVYEQYF. Here the CDR3 DNA reads TGCGCCAGCAGGGATAAAGCCGGGACAGGGGTCTACGAGCAGTACTTC.

The chain carries TRBV27 and TRBJ1-2, with D possibly matching TRBD1 (5 bases). Germline-derived CDR1 and CDR2 are MNHEY and SMNVEV (reference sequence). This CDR3 region has 20 residues. Trimming took off 6 bases at V and 6 bases at J, with 35 bases between the two ends. This CDR3 reads CASRPRSGDVVSGSNHGYTF. As DNA, the CDR3 is TGTGCCAGCAGACCACGGTCGGGCGATGTGGTATCAGGGTCCAACCATGGCTACACCTTC.

The genes are TRBV24-1 and TRBJ1-2; 7 bases fit TRBD1. This CDR3 contains 12 residues. The junction had 3 bases not matched to a gene; V was cut back by 3 bases and J by 9 bases. From germline, CDR1 is KGHDR and CDR2 SFDVKD. The CDR3 is CATSDRGLSYTF. As DNA, the CDR3 is TGTGCCACCAGTGATAGGGGGCTTAGCTACACCTTC.

The chain joins TRBV9 to TRBJ1-1; D might be TRBD1 (5 bases). The CDR3 extends over 16 amino acids. V lost 0 bases, J lost 0 bases, and 12 bases lay in between. The V gene's germline CDR1 is SGDLS and CDR2 YYNGEE. CDR3 residues: CASSVGVGGLNTEAFF. The CDR3 nucleotides read TGTGCCAGCAGCGTAGGGGTCGGGGGTCTGAACACTGAAGCTTTCTTT.

The rearrangement links TRBV9 to TRBJ2-2; 8 positions agree with TRBD1. Germline assignment: CDR1 SGDLS and CDR2 YYNGEE. This CDR3 has 15 amino acids. V shed 2 bases and J 4 bases; nucleotides not matched to a gene: 4. The CDR3 bases are TGTGCCAGCAGCGTTGGACAGGGCAGCACCGGGGAGCTGTTTTTT. It is translated as CASSVGQGSTGELFF. The variable domain in full, with the rest retrieved from reference TRBV9 and TRBJ2-2, is DSGVTQTPKHLITATGQRVTLRCSPRSGDLSVYWYQQSLDQGLQFLIQYYNGEERAKGNILERFSAQQFPDLHSELNLSSLELGDSALYFCASSVGQGSTGELFFGEGSRLTVL.